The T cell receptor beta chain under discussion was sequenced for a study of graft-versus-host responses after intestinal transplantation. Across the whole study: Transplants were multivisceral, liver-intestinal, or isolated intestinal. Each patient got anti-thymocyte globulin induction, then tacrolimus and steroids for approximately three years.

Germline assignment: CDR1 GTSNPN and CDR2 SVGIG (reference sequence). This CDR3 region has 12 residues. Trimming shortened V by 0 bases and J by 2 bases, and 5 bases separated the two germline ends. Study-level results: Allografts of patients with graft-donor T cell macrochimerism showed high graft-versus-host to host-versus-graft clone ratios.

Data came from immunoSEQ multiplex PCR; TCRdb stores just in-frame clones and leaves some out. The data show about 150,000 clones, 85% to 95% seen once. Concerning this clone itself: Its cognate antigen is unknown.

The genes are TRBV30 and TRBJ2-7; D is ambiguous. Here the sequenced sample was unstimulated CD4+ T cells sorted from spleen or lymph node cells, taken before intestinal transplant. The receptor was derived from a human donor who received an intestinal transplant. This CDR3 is CAWSVSPYEQYF. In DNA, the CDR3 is TGTGCCTGGAGTGTAAGTCCCTACGAGCAGTACTTC. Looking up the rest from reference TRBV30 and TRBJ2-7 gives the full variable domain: SQTIHQWPATLVQPVGSPLSLECTVEGTSNPNLYWYRQAAGRGLQLLFYSVGIGQISSEVPQNLSASRPQDRQFILSSKKLLLSDSGFYLCAWSVSPYEQYFGPGTRLTVT.